This note documents a single T cell receptor beta chain sequence. As handled by the study authors: Amplifying reference gene primers gave estimates of nucleated cell counts. Some clones are missing from TCRdb's copy, which holds only in-frame ones; the method was immunoSEQ multiplex PCR. Clonal size and the V and J genes are those of that table, whereas D and trimming came from the DNA. Of more than 100,000 clones listed, less than 90% are singletons. This entry is derived from a study of blood T cell repertoires in COVID-19. Study-wide context: Researchers got acute and convalescent COVID-19 samples from the United States, Italy and Spain.

Specimen: peripheral blood. This sequence was found in a woman under 40 who had recovered from COVID-19.

The DNA of the CDR3 is TGTGCCAGCAGTTACCTGGCCACTGAAGCTTTCTTT. Amino acids: CASSYLATEAFF. The chain combines TRBV6-2 or TRBV6-3 with TRBJ1-1; no firm D call. The CDR3 is 12 residues long. The V gene's germline CDR1 is MNHEY and CDR2 SVGEGT. Deletions cut 2 bases from V and 4 bases from J, with 5 bases between.